This TCR beta chain was identified during a study of breast tumors, draining lymph nodes, adjacent tissues. TCRdb analysed the multiplex PCR reads with MiXCR anew, one entry per CDR3 protein. Here the sample spans 25,000 or so distinct CDR3 sequences, 60% to 75% being singletons. Regarding this clonotype: Germline and junction disagree at one end, which may indicate a read error.

The CDR3 has 15 residues. CDR1 and CDR2 (germline): SGHAT, FQNNGV. Sequenced material: tumor-adjacent breast tissue. The chain is built from TRBV11-2 and TRBJ1-2; D is uncertain. The receptor was derived from a female donor with breast cancer. Some clones in this sample may be carry-over from other donors' samples. This CDR3 is CASSSPGNVNYDYTF. The CDR3, as DNA: TGTGCCAGCAGCTCTCCGGGGAACGTAAACTATGACTACACCTTC.